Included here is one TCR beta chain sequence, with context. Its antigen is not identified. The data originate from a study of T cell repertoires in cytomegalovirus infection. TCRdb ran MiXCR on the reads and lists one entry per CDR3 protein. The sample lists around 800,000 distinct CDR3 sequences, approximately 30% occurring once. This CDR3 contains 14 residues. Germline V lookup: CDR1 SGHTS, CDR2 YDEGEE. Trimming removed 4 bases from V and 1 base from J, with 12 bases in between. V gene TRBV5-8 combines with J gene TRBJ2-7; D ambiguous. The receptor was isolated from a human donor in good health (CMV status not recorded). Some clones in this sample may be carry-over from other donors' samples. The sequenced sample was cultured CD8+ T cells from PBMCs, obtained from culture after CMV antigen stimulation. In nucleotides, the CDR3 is TGTGCCAGCAGCCCTTTCGGCGGATCCTACGAGCAGTACGTC. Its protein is CASSPFGGSYEQYV.